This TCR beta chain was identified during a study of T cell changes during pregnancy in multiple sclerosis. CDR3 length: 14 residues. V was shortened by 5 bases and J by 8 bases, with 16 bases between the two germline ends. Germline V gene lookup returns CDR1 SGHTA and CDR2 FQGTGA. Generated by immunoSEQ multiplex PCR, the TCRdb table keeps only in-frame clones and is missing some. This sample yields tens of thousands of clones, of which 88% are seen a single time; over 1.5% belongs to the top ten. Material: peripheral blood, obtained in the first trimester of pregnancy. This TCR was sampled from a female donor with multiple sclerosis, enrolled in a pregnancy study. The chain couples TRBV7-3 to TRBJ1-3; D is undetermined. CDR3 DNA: TGTGCCAGCAGCCAGACGGGAGGGAGAGACACCATATATTTT. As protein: CASSQTGGRDTIYF.